This T cell receptor beta chain was obtained from a study of siplizumab effects on memory and regulatory T cells (dated by TCRdb to about 2019). Context from the whole study: The effect of the anti-CD2 antibody siplizumab on alloreactive T-cell subsets was examined in allogeneic mixed lymphocyte reactions constructed from human PBMCs.

Unstimulated CD4+ memory cells were also sequenced in three donor pairs, together with CD4+ naive, CD8+ TEMRA, CD8+ naive and CD8+ effector memory subsets. Sorted unstimulated T cells, along with proliferating T cells recovered from mixed lymphocyte reactions, underwent TCRbeta CDR3 sequencing. Fresh whole blood from around 11 HLA-typed healthy donors was used to isolate PBMCs. From its cysteine to its phenylalanine, the CDR3 spans 13 amino acids. Only the CDR3 DNA is retained, 39 bases long and in frame from the first base. V loses 5 bases of germline sequence and J loses 1 base, and the interval between the two ends is 9 bases. The germline V gene (reference sequence) gives CDR1 as SEHNR and CDR2 as FQNEAQ. In regard to this clone: No antigen is known for it. No clone much larger than this one lies a single base away; base qualities are absent.

Receptor amplification or capture employed the immunoSEQ multiplex PCR assay. Each sample had 80,000 to 100,000 TCR templates assayed by the deep sequencing platform. Genomic DNA extracted from sorted T cells was the material used for TCRbeta CDR3 sequencing. The paper's data handling went like this. The R programming language was used for the clonal analysis of the TCRbeta CDR3 data. Comparing unstimulated samples against CFSE-low samples taken after the reaction was how alloreactive CD4+ and CD8+ clones were defined. Regulatory or non-regulatory origin of alloreactive CD4+ clones was assigned by matching sequences to the sorted unstimulated Treg and non-Treg repertoires. What TCRdb holds here is the immuneACCESS table cut down to in-frame rearrangements. Part of the clones is not present; checked against another copy, under half of the missing clones reflect an unresolved V gene, and the others are unexplained. The D gene and trimming were derived from the DNA, and the V and J assignments and clone size from that table. Counted in this sample were about 50,000 clones; about 90% of them appeared once. In total, the top ten clones hold 0.3% to 0.45% of the sample.

Findings and caveats that apply to the study as a whole: Among mappable alloreactive CD4+ clones, an average Treg-derived fraction of roughly 71% was observed with siplizumab, compared with less than 35% in control reactions. No functional confirmation was obtained for the suppressive function of proliferating Tregs from siplizumab cultures. Siplizumab significantly lowered the cumulative frequency of alloreactive sequences that could be traced to unstimulated CD4+ memory T cells. Greater diversity appeared to be present in unstimulated naive T cells than in memory T cells, and a substantial contribution to the alloresponse seemed to be made by naive cells. About 80-96% of proliferating CD4+ or CD8+ clones could not be given a naive or memory phenotype. Sequences below about 10^-5 frequency were poorly captured, so only a minor fraction of alloreactive clones could be mapped to unstimulated subsets.

The sequencing input was naive CD8+ T cells sorted from blood. The sample's cell subset or site label is to be understood as: unstimulated naive T cells. The chain is encoded by TRBV7-9 joined to TRBJ2-7; perhaps TRBD1 is the D gene, with 6 bases matching. The clonotype originates from a human donor in good health. CDR3 region: CASSQQGSYEQYF. The nucleotide sequence reads TGTGCCAGCAGCCAACAGGGATCCTACGAGCAGTACTTC.